This T cell receptor (beta chain) was sequenced for a study of molecular identifiers for immune sequencing clone quantification. CD8+CD4-CCR7+CD45RA+ sorting gave the naive CD8 T cells. TCR libraries were built in bulk with a published protocol and specific TCR primers. TCRdb reprocessed the PCR reads via MiXCR and lists one record per CDR3 protein. Here the sample spans hundreds of thousands of distinct CDR3 sequences, 25% being singletons. As to this clonotype: Its antigen is not known.

The CDR3 has 13 residues. Trimming stripped 1 base from V and 4 bases from J, with 9 bases between. In germline, CDR1 is GTSNPN, CDR2 SVGIG (reference sequence). Study-wide results and limits: Jurkat TCR RNA spiked in from one cell (amid more than 850,000 naive cells) was reportedly detectable.

The clonotype comes from a human donor in good health. Some libraries in this study had Jurkat cell RNA spiked in. V usage is TRBV30 and J usage is TRBJ2-3; maybe TRBD1 (6 bases). Sequenced material: naive CD8+ T cells from blood, with Jurkat cell RNA spiked in. Specified subset: FACS-sorted CD8+CD4-CCR7+CD45RA+ naive T cells. Written as DNA, the CDR3 is TGTGCCTGGAGTGGTACAGGGTCAGATACGCAGTATTTT. It translates to CAWSGTGSDTQYF.